This T cell receptor beta chain was captured by sequencing in a study of patients with pleural tuberculosis. Trimming left V 5 bases short and J 3 bases short, with 16 bases between. Germline CDR1 reads MNHNS; CDR2 reads SASEGT. The CDR3 has 15 residues. The table lists this clonotype with many counts. TCRdb re-derived calls from the reads in MiXCR, one entry per CDR3 protein. Of just under 30,000 distinct CDR3 sequences listed, approximately 20% are singletons. The receptor was isolated from a human donor with pleural tuberculosis. Sequencing used peripheral blood. The chain has TRBV6-1 and TRBJ1-2, with D unresolved. The CDR3 spells CASSQLGSVDYGYTF. Here the CDR3 DNA reads TGTGCCAGCAGTCAATTGGGGTCCGTGGACTATGGCTACACCTTC.